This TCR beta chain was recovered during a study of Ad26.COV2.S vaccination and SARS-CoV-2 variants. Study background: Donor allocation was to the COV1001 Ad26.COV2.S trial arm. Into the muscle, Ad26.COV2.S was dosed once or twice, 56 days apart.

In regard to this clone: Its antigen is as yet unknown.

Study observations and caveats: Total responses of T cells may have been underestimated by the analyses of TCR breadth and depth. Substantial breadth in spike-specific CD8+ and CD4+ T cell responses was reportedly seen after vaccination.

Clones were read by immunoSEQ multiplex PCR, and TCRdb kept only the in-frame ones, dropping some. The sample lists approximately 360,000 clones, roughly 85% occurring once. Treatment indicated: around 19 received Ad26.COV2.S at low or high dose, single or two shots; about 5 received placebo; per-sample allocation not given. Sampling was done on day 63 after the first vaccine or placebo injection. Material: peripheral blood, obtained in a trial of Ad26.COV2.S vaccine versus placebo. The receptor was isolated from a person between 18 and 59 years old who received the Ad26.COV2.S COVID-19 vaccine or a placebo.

In DNA, the CDR3 is TGTGCCAGCAGTGAATCGCGGACTTTCACTGAAGCTTTCTTT. This encodes CASSESRTFTEAFF. This chain connects TRBV25-1 to TRBJ1-1; D not certain. The V end lost 1 base, the J end lost 4 bases, and 10 bases lay between the germline ends. Germline CDR1 MGHDK, CDR2 SYGVNS. The CDR3 is 14 amino acids. The whole variable domain, remainder taken from reference TRBV25-1 and TRBJ1-1, is EADIYQTPRYLVIGTGKKITLECSQTMGHDKMYWYQQDPGMELHLIHYSYGVNSTEKGDLSSESTVSRIRTEHFPLTLESARPSHTSQYLCASSESRTFTEAFFGQGTRLTVV.